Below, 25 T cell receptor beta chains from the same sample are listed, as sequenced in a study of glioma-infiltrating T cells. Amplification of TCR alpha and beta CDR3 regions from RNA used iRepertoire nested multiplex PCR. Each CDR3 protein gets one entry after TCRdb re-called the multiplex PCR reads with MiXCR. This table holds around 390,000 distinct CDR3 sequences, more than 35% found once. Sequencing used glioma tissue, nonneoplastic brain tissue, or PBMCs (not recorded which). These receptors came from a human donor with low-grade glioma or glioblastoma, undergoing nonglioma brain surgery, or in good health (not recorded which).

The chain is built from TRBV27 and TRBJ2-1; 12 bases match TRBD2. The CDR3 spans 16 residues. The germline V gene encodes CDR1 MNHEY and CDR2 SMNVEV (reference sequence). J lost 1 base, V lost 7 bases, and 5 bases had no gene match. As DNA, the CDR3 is TGTGCCAGCACTAGCGGGAGGGCCATATCCTACAATGAGCAGTTCTTC. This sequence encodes CASTSGRAISYNEQFF.

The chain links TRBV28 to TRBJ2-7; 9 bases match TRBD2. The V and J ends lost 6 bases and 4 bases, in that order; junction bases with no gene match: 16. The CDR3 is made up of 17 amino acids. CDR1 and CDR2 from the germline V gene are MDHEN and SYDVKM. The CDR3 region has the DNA TGTGCCAGCAGCCATACTGGCGGGAGGGCCCTCGGTTACGAGCAGTACTTC. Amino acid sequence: CASSHTGGRALGYEQYF. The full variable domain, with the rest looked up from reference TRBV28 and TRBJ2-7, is DVKVTQSSRYLVKRTGEKVFLECVQDMDHENMFWYRQDPGLGLRLIYFSYDVKMKEKGDIPEGYSVSREKKERFSLILESASTNQTSMYLCASSHTGGRALGYEQYFGPGTRLTVT.

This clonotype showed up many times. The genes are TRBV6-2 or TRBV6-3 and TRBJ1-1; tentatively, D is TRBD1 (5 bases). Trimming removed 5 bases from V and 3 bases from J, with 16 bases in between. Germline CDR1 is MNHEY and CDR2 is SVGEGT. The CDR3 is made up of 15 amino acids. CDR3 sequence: CASSIEGLDDTEAFF. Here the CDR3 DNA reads TGTGCCAGCAGTATAGAGGGGCTGGACGACACTGAAGCTTTCTTT.

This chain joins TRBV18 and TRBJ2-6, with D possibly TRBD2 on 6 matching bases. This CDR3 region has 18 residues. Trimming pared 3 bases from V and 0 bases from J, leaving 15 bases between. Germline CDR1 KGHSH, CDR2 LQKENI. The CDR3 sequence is CASSPAGRRGSGANVLTF. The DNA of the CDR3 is TGTGCCAGCTCACCGGCGGGACGGAGGGGCTCTGGGGCCAACGTCCTGACTTTC.

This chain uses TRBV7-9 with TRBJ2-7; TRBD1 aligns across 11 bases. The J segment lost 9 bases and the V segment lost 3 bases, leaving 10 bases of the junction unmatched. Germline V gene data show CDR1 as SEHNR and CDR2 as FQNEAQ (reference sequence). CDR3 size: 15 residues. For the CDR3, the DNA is TGTGCCAGCAGCTTTTCCGGGACAGGGGGGTTCGTGCAGTACTTC. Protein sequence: CASSFSGTGGFVQYF.

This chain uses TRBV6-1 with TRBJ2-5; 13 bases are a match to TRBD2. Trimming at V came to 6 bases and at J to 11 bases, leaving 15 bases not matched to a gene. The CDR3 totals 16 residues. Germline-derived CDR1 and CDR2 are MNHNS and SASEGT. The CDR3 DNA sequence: TGTGCCAGCAGAGGACTAGCGGGAGCGGGTTACAATGAGCAGTACTTC. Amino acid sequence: CASRGLAGAGYNEQYF.

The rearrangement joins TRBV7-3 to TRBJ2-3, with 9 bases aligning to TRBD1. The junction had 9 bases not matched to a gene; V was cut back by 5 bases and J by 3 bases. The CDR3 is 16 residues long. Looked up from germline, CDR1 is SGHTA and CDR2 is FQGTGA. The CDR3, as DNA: TGTGCCAGCAGCCCTAGTGGGACAGGGCGGACAGATACGCAGTATTTT. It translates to CASSPSGTGRTDTQYF.

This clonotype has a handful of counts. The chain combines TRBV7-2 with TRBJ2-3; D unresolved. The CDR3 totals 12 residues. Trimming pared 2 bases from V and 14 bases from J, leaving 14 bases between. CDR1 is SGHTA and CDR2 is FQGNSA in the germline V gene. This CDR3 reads CASSLYPAAPYF. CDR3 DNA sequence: TGTGCCAGCAGCTTATATCCCGCCGCGCCGTATTTT.

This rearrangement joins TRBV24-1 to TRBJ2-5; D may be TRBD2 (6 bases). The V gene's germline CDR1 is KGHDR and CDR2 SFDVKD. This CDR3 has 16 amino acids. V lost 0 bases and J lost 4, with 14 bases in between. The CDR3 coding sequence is TGTGCCACCAGTGATTTGGGGCTGGGGGGAGGAGAGACCCAGTACTTC. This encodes CATSDLGLGGGETQYF.

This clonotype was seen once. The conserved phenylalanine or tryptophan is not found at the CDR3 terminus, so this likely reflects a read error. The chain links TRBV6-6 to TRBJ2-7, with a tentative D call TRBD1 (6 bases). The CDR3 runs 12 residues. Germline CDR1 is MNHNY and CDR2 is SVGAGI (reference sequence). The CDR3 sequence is CASGQITYGQYL. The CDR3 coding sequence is TGTGCCTCCGGACAGATAACCTACGGGCAGTACCTC.

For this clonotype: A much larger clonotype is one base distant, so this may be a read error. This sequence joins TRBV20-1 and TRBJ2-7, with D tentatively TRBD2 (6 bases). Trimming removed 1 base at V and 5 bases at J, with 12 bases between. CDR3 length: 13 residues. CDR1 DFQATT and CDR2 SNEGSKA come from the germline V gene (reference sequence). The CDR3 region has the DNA TGCAGTGCTAGAGTTAGCGGCCGGCACGAGCAGTACTTC. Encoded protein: CSARVSGRHEQYF.

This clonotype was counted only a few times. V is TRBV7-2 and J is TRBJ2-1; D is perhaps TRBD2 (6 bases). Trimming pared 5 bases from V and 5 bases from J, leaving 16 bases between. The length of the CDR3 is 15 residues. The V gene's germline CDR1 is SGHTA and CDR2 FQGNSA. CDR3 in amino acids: CASSPKRALHNEQFF. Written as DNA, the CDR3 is TGTGCCAGCAGCCCCAAGCGGGCCTTGCACAATGAGCAGTTCTTC.

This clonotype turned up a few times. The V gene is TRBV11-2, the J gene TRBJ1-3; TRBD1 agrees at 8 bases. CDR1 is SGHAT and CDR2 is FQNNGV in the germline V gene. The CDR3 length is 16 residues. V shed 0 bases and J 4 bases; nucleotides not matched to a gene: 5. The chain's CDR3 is CASSLEGTGGGNTIYF. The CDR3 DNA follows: TGTGCCAGCAGCTTAGAAGGGACAGGAGGCGGAAACACCATATATTTT.

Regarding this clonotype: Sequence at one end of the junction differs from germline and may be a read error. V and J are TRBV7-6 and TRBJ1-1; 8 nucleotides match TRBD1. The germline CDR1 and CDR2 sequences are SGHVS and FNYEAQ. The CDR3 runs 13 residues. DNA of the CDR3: TGTGCTAGCAGCCTGACAGGGGACATTGAAGCTTTCTTT. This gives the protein CASSLTGDIEAFF.

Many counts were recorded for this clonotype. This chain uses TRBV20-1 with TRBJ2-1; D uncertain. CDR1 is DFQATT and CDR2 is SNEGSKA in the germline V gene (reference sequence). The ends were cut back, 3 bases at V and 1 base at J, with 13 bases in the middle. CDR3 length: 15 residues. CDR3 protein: CSASPLSTSYNEQFF. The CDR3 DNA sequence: TGCAGTGCTAGTCCCCTTAGCACGTCCTACAATGAGCAGTTCTTC.

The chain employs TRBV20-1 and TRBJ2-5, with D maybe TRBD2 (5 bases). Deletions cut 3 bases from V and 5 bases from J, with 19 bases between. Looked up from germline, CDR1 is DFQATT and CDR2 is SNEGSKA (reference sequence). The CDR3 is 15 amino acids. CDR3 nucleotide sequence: TGCAGTGCTAGCTTGCCGGGGAGAACCGATGAGACCCAGTACTTC. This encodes CSASLPGRTDETQYF.

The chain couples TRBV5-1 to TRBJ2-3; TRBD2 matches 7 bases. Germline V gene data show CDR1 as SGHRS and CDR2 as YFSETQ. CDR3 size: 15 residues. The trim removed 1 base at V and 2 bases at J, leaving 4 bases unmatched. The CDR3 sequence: CASSLRAGVTDTQYF. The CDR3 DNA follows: TGCGCCAGCAGCTTGAGGGCGGGAGTCACAGATACGCAGTATTTT.

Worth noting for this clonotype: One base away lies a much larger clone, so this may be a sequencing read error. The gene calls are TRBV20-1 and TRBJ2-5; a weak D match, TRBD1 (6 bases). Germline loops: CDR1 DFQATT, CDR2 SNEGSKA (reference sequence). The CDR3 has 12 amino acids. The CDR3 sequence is CSAKQGPETKYF. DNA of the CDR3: TGCAGTGCTAAACAGGGACCAGAGACCAAGTACTTC.

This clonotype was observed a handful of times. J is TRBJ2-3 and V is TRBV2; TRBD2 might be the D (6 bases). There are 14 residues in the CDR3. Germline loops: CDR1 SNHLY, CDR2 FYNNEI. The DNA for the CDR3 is TGTGTTTCGGAGTTAGCGGACAGCACAGATACGCAGTATTTT. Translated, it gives CVSELADSTDTQYF.

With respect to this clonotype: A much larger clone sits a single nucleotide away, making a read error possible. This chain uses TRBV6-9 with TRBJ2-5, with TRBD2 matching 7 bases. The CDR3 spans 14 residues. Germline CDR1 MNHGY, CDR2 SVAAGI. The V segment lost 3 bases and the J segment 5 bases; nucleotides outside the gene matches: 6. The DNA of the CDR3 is TGTGCCAGCAGTTACCAAGCGGGAAGGGAGACCCAGTACTTC. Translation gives CASSYQAGRETQYF.

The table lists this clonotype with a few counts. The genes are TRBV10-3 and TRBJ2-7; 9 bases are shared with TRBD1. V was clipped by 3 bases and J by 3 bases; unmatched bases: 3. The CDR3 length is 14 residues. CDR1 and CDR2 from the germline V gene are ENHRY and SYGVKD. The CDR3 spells CAISEGGQGYEQYF. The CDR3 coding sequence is TGTGCCATCAGTGAAGGGGGACAGGGCTACGAGCAGTACTTC.

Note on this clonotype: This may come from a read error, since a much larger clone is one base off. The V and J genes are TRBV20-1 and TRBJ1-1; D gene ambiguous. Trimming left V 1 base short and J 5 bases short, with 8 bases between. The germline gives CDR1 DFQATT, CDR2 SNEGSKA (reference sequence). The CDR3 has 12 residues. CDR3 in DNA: TGCAGTGCTAGAGGATCGGGGACTGAAGCTTTCTTT. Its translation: CSARGSGTEAFF.

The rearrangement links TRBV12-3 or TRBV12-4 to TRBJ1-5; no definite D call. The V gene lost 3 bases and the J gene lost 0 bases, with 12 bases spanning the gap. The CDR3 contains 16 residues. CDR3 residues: CASSLMGAYSNQPQHF. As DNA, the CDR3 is TGTGCCAGCAGTTTGATGGGTGCCTATAGCAATCAGCCCCAGCATTTT.

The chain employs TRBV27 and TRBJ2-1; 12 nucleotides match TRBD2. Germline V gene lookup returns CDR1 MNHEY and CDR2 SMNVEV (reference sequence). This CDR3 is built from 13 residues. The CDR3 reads CVSSLAGGKEQFF. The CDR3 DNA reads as TGTGTTAGCAGTCTAGCGGGAGGGAAAGAGCAGTTCTTC.

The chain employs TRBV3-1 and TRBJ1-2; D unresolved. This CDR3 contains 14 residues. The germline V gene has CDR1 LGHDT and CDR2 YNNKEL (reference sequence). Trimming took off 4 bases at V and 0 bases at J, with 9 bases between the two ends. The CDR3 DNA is TGTGCCAGCAGCCTAGGGCGCACTAACTATGGCTACACCTTC. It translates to CASSLGRTNYGYTF. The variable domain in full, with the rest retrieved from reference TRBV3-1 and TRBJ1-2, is DTAVSQTPKYLVTQMGNDKSIKCEQNLGHDTMYWYKQDSKKFLKIMFSYNNKELIINETVPNRFSPKSPDKAHLNLHINSLELGDSAVYFCASSLGRTNYGYTFGSGTRLTVV.